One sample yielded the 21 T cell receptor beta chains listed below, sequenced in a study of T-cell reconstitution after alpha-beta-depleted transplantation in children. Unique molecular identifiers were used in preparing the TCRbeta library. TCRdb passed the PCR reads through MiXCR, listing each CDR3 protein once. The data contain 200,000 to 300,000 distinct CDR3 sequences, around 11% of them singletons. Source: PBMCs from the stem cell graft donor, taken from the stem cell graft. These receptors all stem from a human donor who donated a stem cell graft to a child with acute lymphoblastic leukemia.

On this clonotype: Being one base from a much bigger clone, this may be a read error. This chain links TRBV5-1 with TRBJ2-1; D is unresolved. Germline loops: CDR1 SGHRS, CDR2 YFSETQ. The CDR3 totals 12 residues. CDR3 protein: CASGLDRREQFF. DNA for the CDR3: TGCGCCAGCGGCTTGGACCGCCGAGAGCAGTTCTTC.

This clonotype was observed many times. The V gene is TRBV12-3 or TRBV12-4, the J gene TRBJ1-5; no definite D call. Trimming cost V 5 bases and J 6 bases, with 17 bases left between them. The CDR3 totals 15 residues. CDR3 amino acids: CASSPRPGVGQPQHF. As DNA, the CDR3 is TGTGCCAGCAGTCCCAGACCCGGAGTAGGTCAGCCCCAGCATTTT.

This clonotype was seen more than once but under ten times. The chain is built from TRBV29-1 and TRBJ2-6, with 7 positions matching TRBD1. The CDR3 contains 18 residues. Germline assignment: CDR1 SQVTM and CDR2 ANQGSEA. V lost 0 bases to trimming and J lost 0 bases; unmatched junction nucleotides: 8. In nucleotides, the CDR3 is TGCAGCGTTGAAGACCCCTGGGACAGCGACTCTGGGGCCAACGTCCTGACTTTC. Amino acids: CSVEDPWDSDSGANVLTF.

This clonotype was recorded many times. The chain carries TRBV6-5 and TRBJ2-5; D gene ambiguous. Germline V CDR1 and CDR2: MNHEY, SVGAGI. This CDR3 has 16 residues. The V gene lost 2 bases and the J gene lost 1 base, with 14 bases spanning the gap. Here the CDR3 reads CASSYATYRPQETQYF. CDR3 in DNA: TGTGCCAGCAGTTACGCCACATATAGACCCCAAGAGACCCAGTACTTC.

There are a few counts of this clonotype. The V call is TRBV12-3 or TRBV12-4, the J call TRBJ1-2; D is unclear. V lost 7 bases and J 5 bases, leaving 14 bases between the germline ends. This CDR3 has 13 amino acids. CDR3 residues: CASTSKISYGYTF. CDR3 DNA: TGTGCCAGCACCTCGAAGATTTCTTATGGCTACACCTTC.

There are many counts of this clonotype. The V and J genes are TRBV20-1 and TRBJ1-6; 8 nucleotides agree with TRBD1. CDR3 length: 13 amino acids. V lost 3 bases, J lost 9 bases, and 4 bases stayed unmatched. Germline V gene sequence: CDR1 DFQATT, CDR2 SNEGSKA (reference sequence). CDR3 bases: TGCAGTGCTAGGACAGGGGTTCGTTCACCCCTCCACTTT. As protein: CSARTGVRSPLHF.

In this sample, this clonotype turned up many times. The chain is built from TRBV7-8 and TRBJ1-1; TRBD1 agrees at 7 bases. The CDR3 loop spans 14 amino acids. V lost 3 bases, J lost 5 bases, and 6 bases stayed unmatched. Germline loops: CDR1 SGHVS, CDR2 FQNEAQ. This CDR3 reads CASSFARGATEAFF. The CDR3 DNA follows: TGTGCCAGCAGCTTCGCCAGGGGGGCTACTGAAGCTTTCTTT.

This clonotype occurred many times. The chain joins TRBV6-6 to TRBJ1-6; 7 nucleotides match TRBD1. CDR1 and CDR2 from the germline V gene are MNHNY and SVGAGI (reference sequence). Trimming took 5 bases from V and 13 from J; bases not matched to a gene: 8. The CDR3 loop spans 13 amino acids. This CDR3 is CASSLPGDSPLHF. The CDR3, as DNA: TGTGCCAGCAGTCTCCCCGGGGACAGCCCCCTCCACTTT.

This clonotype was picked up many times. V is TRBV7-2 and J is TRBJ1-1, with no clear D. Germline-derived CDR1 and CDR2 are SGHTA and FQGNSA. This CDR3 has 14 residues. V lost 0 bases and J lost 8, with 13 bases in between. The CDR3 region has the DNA TGTGCCAGCAGCTTAGCGTCATCGGGGTCCGAAGCTTTCTTT. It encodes CASSLASSGSEAFF.

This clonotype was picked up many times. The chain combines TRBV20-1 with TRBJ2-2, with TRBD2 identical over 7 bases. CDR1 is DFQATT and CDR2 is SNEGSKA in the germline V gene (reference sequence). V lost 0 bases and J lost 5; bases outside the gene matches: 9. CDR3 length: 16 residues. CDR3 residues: CSARDLMGGSTGELFF. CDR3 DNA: TGCAGTGCTAGAGATCTCATGGGGGGGAGTACCGGGGAGCTGTTTTTT.

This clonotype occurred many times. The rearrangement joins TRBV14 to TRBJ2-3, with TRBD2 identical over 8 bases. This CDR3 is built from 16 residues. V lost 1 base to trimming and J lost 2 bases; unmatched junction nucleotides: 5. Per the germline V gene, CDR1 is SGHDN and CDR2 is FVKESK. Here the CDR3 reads CASSQGTSGITDTQYF. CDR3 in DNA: TGTGCCAGCAGCCAAGGAACTAGCGGAATCACAGATACGCAGTATTTT.

The CDR3 DNA is TGTGCCAGCAGCTTAATTGGGGGCGAGGAGACCGGGGAGCTGTTTTTT. Protein product: CASSLIGGEETGELFF. This sequence joins TRBV11-3 and TRBJ2-2, with D perhaps matching TRBD1 (6 bases). The CDR3 is 16 residues long. With 2 bases removed from V and 5 bases from J, the gap between germline ends came to 15 bases. From germline, CDR1 is SGHNT and CDR2 YENEEA.

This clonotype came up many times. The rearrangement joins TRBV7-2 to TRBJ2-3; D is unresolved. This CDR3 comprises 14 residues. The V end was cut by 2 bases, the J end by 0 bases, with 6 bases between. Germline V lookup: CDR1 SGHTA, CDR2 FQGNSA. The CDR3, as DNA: TGTGCCAGCAGCTTAACCGGCAGCACAGATACGCAGTATTTT. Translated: CASSLTGSTDTQYF.

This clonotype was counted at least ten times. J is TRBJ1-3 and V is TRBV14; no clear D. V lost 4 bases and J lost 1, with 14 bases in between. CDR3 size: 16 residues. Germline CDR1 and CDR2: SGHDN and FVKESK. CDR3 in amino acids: CASSRDIIGSGNTIYF. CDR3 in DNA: TGTGCCAGCAGCCGAGACATTATAGGATCTGGAAACACCATATATTTT.

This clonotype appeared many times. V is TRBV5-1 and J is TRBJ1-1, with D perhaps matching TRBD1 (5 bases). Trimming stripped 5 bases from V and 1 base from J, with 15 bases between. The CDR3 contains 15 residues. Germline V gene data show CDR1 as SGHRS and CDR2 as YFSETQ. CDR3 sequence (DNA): TGCGCCAGCAGTTCGCAGGGCCGAACGAACACTGAAGCTTTCTTT. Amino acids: CASSSQGRTNTEAFF.

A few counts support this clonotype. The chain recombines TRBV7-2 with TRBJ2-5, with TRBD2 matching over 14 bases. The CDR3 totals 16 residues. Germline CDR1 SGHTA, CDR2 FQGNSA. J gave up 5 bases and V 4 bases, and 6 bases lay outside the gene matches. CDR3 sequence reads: CASSWGLAGVGETQYF. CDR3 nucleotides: TGTGCCAGCAGCTGGGGACTAGCGGGAGTAGGGGAGACCCAGTACTTC. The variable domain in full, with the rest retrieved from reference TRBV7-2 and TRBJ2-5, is GAGVSQSPSNKVTEKGKDVELRCDPISGHTALYWYRQSLGQGLEFLIYFQGNSAPDKSGLPSDRFSAERTGGSVSTLTIQRTQQEDSAVYLCASSWGLAGVGETQYFGPGTRLLVL.

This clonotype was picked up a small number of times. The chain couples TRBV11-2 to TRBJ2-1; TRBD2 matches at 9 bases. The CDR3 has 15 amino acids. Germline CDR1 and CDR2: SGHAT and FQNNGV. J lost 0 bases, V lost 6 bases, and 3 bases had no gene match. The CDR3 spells CASRDSGSSYNEQFF. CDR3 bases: TGTGCCAGCAGGGATAGCGGGAGCTCCTACAATGAGCAGTTCTTC.

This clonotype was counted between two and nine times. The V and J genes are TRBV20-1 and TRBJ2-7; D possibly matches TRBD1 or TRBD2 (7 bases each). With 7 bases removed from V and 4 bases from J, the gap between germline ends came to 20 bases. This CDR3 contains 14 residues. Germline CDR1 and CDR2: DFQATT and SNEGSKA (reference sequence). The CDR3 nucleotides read TGCAGTGTCCTCCCCTGGCAGGGGGGGTACGAGCAGTACTTC. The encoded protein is CSVLPWQGGYEQYF.

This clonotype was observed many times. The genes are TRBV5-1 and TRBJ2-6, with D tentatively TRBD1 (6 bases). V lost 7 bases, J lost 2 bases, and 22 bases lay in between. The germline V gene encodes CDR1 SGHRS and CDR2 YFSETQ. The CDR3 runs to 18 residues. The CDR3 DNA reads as TGCGCCAGCTACGTTTCAGGGGCCTTAACACCTGGGGCCAACGTCCTGACTTTC. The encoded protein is CASYVSGALTPGANVLTF.

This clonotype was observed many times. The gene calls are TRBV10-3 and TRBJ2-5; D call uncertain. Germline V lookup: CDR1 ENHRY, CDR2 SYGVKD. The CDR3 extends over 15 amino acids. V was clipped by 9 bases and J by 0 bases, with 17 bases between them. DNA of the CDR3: TGTGCCATTGGTCCGGGCTCCTCGTACCAAGAGACCCAGTACTTC. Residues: CAIGPGSSYQETQYF.

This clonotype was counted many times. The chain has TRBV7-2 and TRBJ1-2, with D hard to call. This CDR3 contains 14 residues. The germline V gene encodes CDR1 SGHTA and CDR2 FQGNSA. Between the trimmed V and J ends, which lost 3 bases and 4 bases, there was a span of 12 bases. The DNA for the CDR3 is TGTGCCAGCAGCTTCGGAGACGCCGTCTATGGCTACACCTTC. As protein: CASSFGDAVYGYTF.